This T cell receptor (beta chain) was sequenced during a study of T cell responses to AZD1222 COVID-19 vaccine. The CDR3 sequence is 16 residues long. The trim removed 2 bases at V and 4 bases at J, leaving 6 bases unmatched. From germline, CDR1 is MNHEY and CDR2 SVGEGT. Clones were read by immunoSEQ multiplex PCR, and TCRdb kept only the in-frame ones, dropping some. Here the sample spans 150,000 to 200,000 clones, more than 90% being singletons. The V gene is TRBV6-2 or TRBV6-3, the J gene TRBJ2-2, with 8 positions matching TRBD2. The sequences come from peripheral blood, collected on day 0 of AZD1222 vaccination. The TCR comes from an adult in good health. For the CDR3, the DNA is TGTGCCAGCAGTTACCCAGCGGGAGCCGGCACCGGGGAGCTGTTTTTT. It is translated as CASSYPAGAGTGELFF.